This T cell receptor (beta chain) was captured in a study of beta chain features in type 1 diabetes. General study points: When Type 1 diabetes patients were examined, their TCRB CDR3s proved moderately but significantly shorter in all four CD4+ subsets.

Details on this clone: No antigen is known for it.

The authors reverse transcribed all of the isolated RNA, so sequencing captured expressed TCRB transcripts. Sequenced by immunoSEQ multiplex PCR; TCRdb stores in-frame clones only, minus some. The sample holds about 150,000 clones, over 8.5% seen once. CDR3 length: 16 residues. The V and J ends lost 2 bases and 1 base, in that order; junction bases with no gene match: 7. The sequenced sample was central memory CD4+ T cells from blood. The receptor was isolated from a man between 18 and 29 years old in good health. The rearrangement joins TRBV23-1 to TRBJ1-2; 7 nucleotides match TRBD1. TRBV23-1 is an open reading frame whose function is uncertain. Here the CDR3 DNA reads TGCGCCAGCAGTCAACATAGGGACAGTGATAACTATGGCTACACCTTC. Residues: CASSQHRDSDNYGYTF.